These 20 T cell receptor beta chains were all obtained from the same sample, sequenced in a study of regulatory T cells in long-lasting Graves disease. Construction of TCR beta libraries relied on iRepertoire HTBI primers and on Arm-PCR targeting CDR3 regions. MiXCR, applied by TCRdb to the multiplex PCR reads, yields one record per CDR3 protein. Of roughly 420,000 distinct CDR3 sequences in the sample, less than 20% were seen once. Time point noted: newly diagnosed GD, antithyroid drugs for less than 3 months. PBMC RNA served as the TCR library source. This specimen consisted of peripheral blood mononuclear cells (PBMCs), obtained at new diagnosis, from a patient treated with antithyroid drugs. Receptors originate from a female donor with Graves disease.

This clonotype has more than one count but fewer than ten. The chain is built from TRBV2 and TRBJ2-4; 7 bases align to TRBD1. The CDR3 totals 15 residues. J was trimmed by 3 bases and V by 5 bases; bases with no gene match: 7. Germline CDR1 SNHLY, CDR2 FYNNEI. In DNA, the CDR3 is TGTGCCAGCAGTTGGGACAGCCCGGGCAAAAACATTCAGTACTTC. Protein sequence: CASSWDSPGKNIQYF.

This clonotype has at least ten counts. This sequence joins TRBV10-3 and TRBJ2-3; 9 bases match TRBD1. Losses at the gene ends were 10 bases for V and 6 bases for J; bases not matched to a gene: 8. Germline V gene sequence: CDR1 ENHRY, CDR2 SYGVKD. The CDR3 is 13 amino acids. The CDR3 sequence is CATHRDRADTQYF. The CDR3 bases are TGTGCCACCCACCGGGACAGGGCCGATACGCAGTATTTT.

In this sample, this clonotype turned up many times. The V gene is TRBV14, the J gene TRBJ1-2, with TRBD1 as a possible D gene (5 bases). The germline CDR1 and CDR2 sequences are SGHDN and FVKESK. V was clipped by 1 base and J by 6 bases, with 27 bases between them. This CDR3 comprises 19 residues. The CDR3 here is CASSQVPLGRDSFLHGYTF. DNA of the CDR3: TGTGCCAGCAGCCAAGTTCCCTTGGGCAGGGATAGCTTTTTGCATGGCTACACCTTC.

This clonotype was seen at least ten times. The J gene is TRBJ2-7, the V gene TRBV27; 9 bases align to TRBD1. The CDR3 length is 15 residues. J lost 4 bases, V lost 6 bases, and 10 bases had no gene match. Per germline, CDR1 MNHEY and CDR2 SMNVEV (reference sequence). The DNA for the CDR3 is TGTGCCAGCAGCCCCATCGGACAGGGGAGGTACGAGCAGTACTTC. It codes for CASSPIGQGRYEQYF.

This clonotype was detected many times. The chain uses TRBV28 and TRBJ2-1; 15 bases are shared with TRBD2. Germline CDR1 is MDHEN and CDR2 is SYDVKM. The CDR3 consists of 19 residues. V lost 1 base, J lost 9 bases, and 13 bases stayed unmatched. The CDR3 reads CASSLYGGGLAGGWPEQFF. DNA of the CDR3: TGTGCCAGCAGTTTATATGGGGGGGGACTAGCGGGAGGATGGCCTGAGCAGTTCTTC. Filled out from reference TRBV28 and TRBJ2-1, the complete variable domain reads DVKVTQSSRYLVKRTGEKVFLECVQDMDHENMFWYRQDPGLGLRLIYFSYDVKMKEKGDIPEGYSVSREKKERFSLILESASTNQTSMYLCASSLYGGGLAGGWPEQFFGPGTRLTVL.

The sample holds many counts of this clonotype. The chain links TRBV6-1 to TRBJ2-2; D not certain. CDR1 and CDR2 (germline): MNHNS, SASEGT. CDR3 size: 14 residues. V dropped 6 bases and J dropped 1 base, with 9 bases sitting between them. In nucleotides, the CDR3 is TGTGCCAGCAGAAGGACGGGGAACACCGGGGAGCTGTTTTTT. Protein: CASRRTGNTGELFF.

This clonotype was detected many times. V gene TRBV5-1 combines with J gene TRBJ2-7, with D perhaps being TRBD1 or TRBD2 (5 bases each). From germline, CDR1 is SGHRS and CDR2 YFSETQ. The CDR3 is made up of 13 amino acids. Trimming left V 1 base short and J 6 bases short, with 11 bases between. DNA of the CDR3: TGCGCCAGCAGCTTGTGGGGGAGTATCGAGCAGTACTTC. This sequence encodes CASSLWGSIEQYF.

This clonotype came up a few times. CDR3: CAWSRVGSSKRGQYF. CDR3 in DNA: TGTGCCTGGAGTCGGGTGGGCTCTTCAAAACGGGGGCAGTACTTC. This chain joins TRBV30 and TRBJ2-7; the D gene is possibly TRBD2 (5 bases). The germline V and J ends were trimmed by 2 bases and 9 bases, with 23 bases remaining between them. This CDR3 has 15 amino acids. The germline gives CDR1 GTSNPN, CDR2 SVGIG (reference sequence).

The gene calls are TRBV29-1 and TRBJ2-1; TRBD1 matches at 7 bases. Germline CDR1 is SQVTM and CDR2 is ANQGSEA. Trimming took 5 bases from V and 4 from J; bases not matched to a gene: 17. CDR3 length: 17 residues. CDR3: CSVPSPIGTDFYNEQFF. In DNA form, the CDR3 reads TGCAGCGTTCCCTCCCCGATCGGGACAGACTTTTACAATGAGCAGTTCTTC.

This clonotype occurred once. Just one base apart from a much larger clone, this may be a read error. The V call is TRBV28, the J call TRBJ2-7; the D gene is possibly TRBD2 (6 bases). The CDR3 consists of 13 residues. The germline V gene encodes CDR1 MDHEN and CDR2 SYDVKM. Trimming took 8 bases from V and 7 from J, leaving 18 bases between them. The CDR3 DNA sequence: TGTGCCAGCTCGGACTACCCCACGGGAGAGCAGTACTTC. It codes for CASSDYPTGEQYF.

The rearrangement uses TRBV12-3 or TRBV12-4 and TRBJ1-5; D is unclear. The CDR3 covers 12 residues. The V and J ends lost 7 bases and 6 bases respectively, with 10 bases between them. CDR3 sequence (DNA): TGTGCCAGCAACGAAAACGGTCAGCCCCAGCATTTT. Encoded protein: CASNENGQPQHF.

The sample holds a few counts of this clonotype. The chain couples TRBV12-3 or TRBV12-4 to TRBJ2-1; D is possibly TRBD1 (5 bases). V was trimmed by 3 bases and J by 9 bases, leaving 9 bases between them. The CDR3 is made up of 12 amino acids. The CDR3 DNA reads as TGTGCCAGCAGTTTTGACAGAGCTGAGCAGTTCTTC. Its protein is CASSFDRAEQFF.

This clonotype was picked up one time. This rearrangement joins TRBV12-3 or TRBV12-4 to TRBJ2-1; 9 bases map to TRBD2. This CDR3 has 18 residues. Trimming removed 6 bases from V and 2 bases from J; junction bases left unmatched: 14. In nucleotides, the CDR3 is TGTGCCAGCAGCGATAGCGGGAGAAGGGATGGGCCCTACAATGAGCAGTTCTTC. Translation: CASSDSGRRDGPYNEQFF.

This clonotype was observed at least ten times. The chain links TRBV20-1 to TRBJ2-4; D is perhaps TRBD1 (6 bases). The germline gives CDR1 DFQATT, CDR2 SNEGSKA (reference sequence). This CDR3 comprises 13 residues. The CDR3 bases are TGCAGCCCACAGGGATTAGCCAAAAACATTCAGTACTTC. The encoded protein is CSPQGLAKNIQYF.

This clonotype was seen at least ten times. The rearrangement uses TRBV6-1 and TRBJ1-1, with 8 nucleotides matching TRBD1. The CDR3 extends over 15 amino acids. The ends lost 2 bases at V and 5 bases at J; junction bases unmatched: 7. Germline V gene sequence: CDR1 MNHNS, CDR2 SASEGT. The CDR3 here is CASSERVTGGTEAFF. In DNA, the CDR3 is TGTGCCAGCAGTGAAAGGGTTACAGGGGGGACTGAAGCTTTCTTT.

In its sample, this clonotype was seen many times. This chain connects TRBV12-5 to TRBJ2-7, with 7 bases identical to TRBD1. V lost 3 bases to trimming and J lost 5 bases; unmatched junction nucleotides: 10. CDR3 size: 15 residues. Germline V gene data show CDR1 as LGHNT and CDR2 as FRNRAP. The CDR3 DNA reads as TGTGCTAGTGGTTTCCCGGCGACAGGGATCGACGAGCAGTACTTC. Its translation is CASGFPATGIDEQYF.

The chain couples TRBV12-5 to TRBJ1-2, with unresolved D. The germline V and J ends were trimmed by 7 bases and 1 base, with 10 bases remaining between them. Germline CDR1 reads LGHNT; CDR2 reads FRNRAP. This CDR3 has 13 residues. The CDR3 reads CASALGFNYGYTF. Here the CDR3 DNA reads TGTGCTAGTGCCCTCGGTTTTAACTATGGCTACACCTTC.

The V and J genes are TRBV24-1 and TRBJ2-1; 9 positions match TRBD2. This CDR3 contains 17 residues. Trimming at V came to 3 bases and at J to 6 bases, leaving 11 bases not matched to a gene. Germline assignment: CDR1 KGHDR and CDR2 SFDVKD. CDR3 DNA: TGTGCCACCAGTGATCTCGCAGGCCCAGCGGGAGGCAATGAGCAGTTCTTC. The encoded protein is CATSDLAGPAGGNEQFF.

About this clonotype: A far larger clone is only one base removed, so a read error is likely. CDR3 in amino acids: CASSFRGPEAFF. The CDR3 region has the DNA TGTGCCAGCAGCTTCAGGGGTCCTGAAGCTTTCTTT. The chain employs TRBV7-2 and TRBJ1-1; a weak D match, TRBD1 (6 bases). The CDR3 contains 12 residues. CDR1 SGHTA and CDR2 FQGNSA come from the germline V gene. The germline V and J ends were trimmed by 3 bases and 6 bases, with 8 bases remaining between them. Based on the CDR3 plus reference TRBV7-2 and TRBJ1-1, the full variable domain is GAGVSQSPSNKVTEKGKDVELRCDPISGHTALYWYRQSLGQGLEFLIYFQGNSAPDKSGLPSDRFSAERTGGSVSTLTIQRTQQEDSAVYLCASSFRGPEAFFGQGTRLTVV.

Many counts were recorded for this clonotype. V is TRBV28 and J is TRBJ2-2, with D hard to call. V shed 3 bases and J shed 0 bases, with 11 bases lying between them. This CDR3 region has 16 residues. The germline V gene encodes CDR1 MDHEN and CDR2 SYDVKM. The CDR3 nucleotides are TGTGCCAGCAGTTTTTTCCGTCCGGCGAACACCGGGGAGCTGTTTTTT. Protein product: CASSFFRPANTGELFF. The full variable domain, in which reference TRBV28 and TRBJ2-2 provide the parts outside the CDR3, is DVKVTQSSRYLVKRTGEKVFLECVQDMDHENMFWYRQDPGLGLRLIYFSYDVKMKEKGDIPEGYSVSREKKERFSLILESASTNQTSMYLCASSFFRPANTGELFFGEGSRLTVL.